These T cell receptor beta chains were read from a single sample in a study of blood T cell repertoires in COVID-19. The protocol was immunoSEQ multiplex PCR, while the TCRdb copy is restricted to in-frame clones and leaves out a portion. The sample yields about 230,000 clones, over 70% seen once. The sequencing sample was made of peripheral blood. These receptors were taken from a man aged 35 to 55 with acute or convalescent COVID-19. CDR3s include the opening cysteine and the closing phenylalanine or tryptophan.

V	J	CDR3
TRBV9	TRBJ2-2	CASSVDRGNTGELFF
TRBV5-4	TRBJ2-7	CASSLRGGSDEQYF
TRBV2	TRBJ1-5	CASSGTGSQPQHF
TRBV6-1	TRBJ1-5	CASSEPGNKPQHF
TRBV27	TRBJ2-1	CASSSTGAAPRQFF
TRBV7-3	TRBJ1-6	CASSRRNSPLHF
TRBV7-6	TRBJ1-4	CASRLTGGSGHNEKLFF
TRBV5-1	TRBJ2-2	CASSERPRGALNTGELFF
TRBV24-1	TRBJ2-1	CATSDSLAGGFNEQFF
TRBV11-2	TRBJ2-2	CASSSQKTSGSTGELFF
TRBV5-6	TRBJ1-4	CASSSQQGWDEKLFF
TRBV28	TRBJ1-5	CASSGQDHQPQHF
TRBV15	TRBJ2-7	CATSTTRIPHEQYF
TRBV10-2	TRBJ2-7	CASDEGQLTYEQYF
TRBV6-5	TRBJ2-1	CASSYLREADEQFF
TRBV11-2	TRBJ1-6	CASSLAGTENSPLHF
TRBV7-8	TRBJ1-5	CASSLDRRGQPQHF
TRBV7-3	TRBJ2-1	CASSRRDSVYNEQFF
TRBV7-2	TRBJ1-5	CASSLAMGRDKHF
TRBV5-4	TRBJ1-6	CASSAGQGYNSPLHF
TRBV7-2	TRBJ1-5	CASSPRQGSTQPQHF
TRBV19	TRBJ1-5	CASRVDSRQPQHF
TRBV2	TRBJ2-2	CASRVLPGQGRNTGELFF
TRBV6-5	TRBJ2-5	CASRTGRRETQYF
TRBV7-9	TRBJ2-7	CASSSGIYEQYF
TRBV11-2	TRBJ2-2	CASSLGTSGTGELFF
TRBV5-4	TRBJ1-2	CASSIQGVHYGYTF
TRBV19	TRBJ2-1	CASSGPGLVTYNEQFF
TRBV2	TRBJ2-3	CASKTRTSGTDTQYF